Presented here are 16 T cell receptor beta chains from one specimen sequenced in a study of control samples from healthy donors and cancer patients. TCRdb's table, derived via immunoSEQ multiplex PCR, lists solely in-frame clones and lacks some. The sample includes 60,000 to 95,000 clones, around 84% of them seen just once. Sequenced material: blood. The receptor set was obtained from a man in his fifties in good health.

The V call is TRBV11-2, the J call TRBJ1-2; TRBD1 is a possible D gene (5 bases). Germline CDR1 and CDR2: SGHAT and FQNNGV. This CDR3 region has 15 residues. Trimming removed 0 bases from V and 7 bases from J, with 15 bases in between. The chain's CDR3 is CASSLEGTALGGYTF. The CDR3 DNA is TGTGCCAGCAGCTTAGAAGGGACCGCCCTTGGTGGCTACACCTTC.

This chain connects TRBV18 to TRBJ1-5; 7 bases line up with TRBD1. The CDR3 covers 13 residues. The V and J ends lost 3 bases and 7 bases, in that order; junction bases with no gene match: 3. CDR1 is KGHSH, CDR2 LQKENI, per germline. The chain's CDR3 is CASSPQGEQPQHF. The CDR3 DNA sequence: TGTGCCAGCTCACCTCAGGGGGAGCAGCCCCAGCATTTT.

This chain uses TRBV4-1 with TRBJ2-7; no definite D call. The CDR3 is 14 amino acids. Germline lookup yields CDR1 MGHRA and CDR2 YSYEKL. Trimming cost V 0 bases and J 1 base, with 7 bases left between them. CDR3 loop: CASSQDVGSYEQYF. The CDR3 region has the DNA TGCGCCAGCAGCCAAGACGTCGGGTCCTACGAGCAGTACTTC.

The V call is TRBV7-3, the J call TRBJ1-1; the D is unclear. V lost 0 bases and J lost 5, with 10 bases in between. Germline CDR1 reads SGHTA; CDR2 reads FQGTGA. This CDR3 region has 14 residues. CDR3 region: CASSLTRRTTEAFF. In nucleotides, the CDR3 is TGTGCCAGCAGCTTAACGAGGCGGACGACTGAAGCTTTCTTT.

CDR3 in DNA: TGTGCCAGTAGCCGGGATCCGGCGGGGGATGGCTACACCTTC. Translation gives CASSRDPAGDGYTF. The chain is built from TRBV19 and TRBJ1-2; TRBD1 might be the D (5 bases). This CDR3 region has 14 residues. The germline CDR1 and CDR2 sequences are LNHDA and SQIVND (reference sequence). Trimming took 6 bases from V and 6 from J, leaving 17 bases between them.

The chain carries TRBV24-1 and TRBJ2-1; D possibly corresponds to TRBD1 (6 bases). Between the trimmed V and J ends, which lost 5 bases and 7 bases, there was a span of 11 bases. CDR1 is KGHDR and CDR2 is SFDVKD in the germline V gene. The CDR3 extends over 13 amino acids. The CDR3 DNA reads TGTGCCACCAGTGGCCTCAGGGGTAATGAGCAGTTCTTC. Protein product: CATSGLRGNEQFF.

The chain recombines TRBV6-2 or TRBV6-3 with TRBJ2-6; D unclear. The CDR3 consists of 18 residues. V lost 3 bases and J lost 0, with 15 bases in between. The germline CDR1 and CDR2 sequences are MNHEY and SVGEGT. The CDR3 region is CASSYDLLRASGANVLTF. The CDR3 nucleotides read TGTGCCAGCAGTTATGACCTTTTAAGGGCCTCTGGGGCCAACGTCCTGACTTTC.

This clone was seen a single time. CDR3 DNA sequence: TGCGCCAGCAGCCCCCCGGCCGGAAGGGAGCAGTACTTC. Its translation is CASSPPAGREQYF. The rearrangement uses TRBV5-1 and TRBJ2-7; unclear D gene. Per the germline V gene, CDR1 is SGHRS and CDR2 is YFSETQ. The CDR3 has 13 residues. The V end was cut by 4 bases, the J end by 7 bases, with 15 bases between.

This clone has just a few counts. V is TRBV7-8 and J is TRBJ2-1, with a weak D call TRBD1 (5 bases). CDR3 length equals 12 residues. Trimming pared 1 base from V and 15 bases from J, leaving 13 bases between. From germline, CDR1 is SGHVS and CDR2 FQNEAQ. The CDR3 sequence is CASSLGTGPSFF. In nucleotides, the CDR3 is TGTGCCAGCAGCTTAGGAACAGGCCCCTCGTTCTTC. Filled out from reference TRBV7-8 and TRBJ2-1, the complete variable domain reads GAGVSQSPRYKVAKRGQDVALRCDPISGHVSLFWYQQALGQGPEFLTYFQNEAQLDKSGLPSDRFFAERPEGSVSTLKIQRTQQEDSAVYLCASSLGTGPSFFGPGTRLTVL.

This clone was seen just once. The chain uses TRBV5-4 and TRBJ2-1; 7 positions match TRBD2. The CDR3 sequence is 18 residues long. Germline CDR1 and CDR2: SGHNT and YYREEE (reference sequence). Unmatched junction bases numbered 23, after V lost 9 bases and J lost 5 bases. The CDR3 loop is CAIPGGRVGLPLDNEQFF. CDR3 DNA: TGTGCCATCCCGGGGGGTAGGGTGGGACTCCCCTTGGACAATGAGCAGTTCTTC.

This clone was counted between two and nine times. This chain uses TRBV11-3 with TRBJ1-2; weak D call: TRBD1 (5 bases). This CDR3 has 14 residues. Germline V gene sequence: CDR1 SGHNT, CDR2 YENEEA. V was clipped by 5 bases and J by 0 bases, with 10 bases between them. In DNA form, the CDR3 reads TGTGCCAGCAGCCCCATGACAGCTAACTATGGCTACACCTTC. As protein: CASSPMTANYGYTF.

V is TRBV30 and J is TRBJ1-2; D is ambiguous. Germline CDR1 is GTSNPN and CDR2 is SVGIG (reference sequence). V gave up 5 bases and J gave up 4 bases, with 14 bases separating them. This CDR3 contains 13 residues. CDR3 bases: TGTGCCTGGCGCTTAGGAGAAACCTATGGCTACACCTTC. It encodes CAWRLGETYGYTF.

This chain uses TRBV2 with TRBJ2-1; D not resolved. The CDR3 sequence is 12 residues long. V gave up 6 bases and J gave up 3 bases, with 6 bases separating them. Germline values: CDR1 SNHLY, CDR2 FYNNEI. The CDR3 loop is CASRVVYNEQFF. The CDR3 DNA follows: TGTGCCAGCAGGGTAGTCTACAATGAGCAGTTCTTC.

V gene TRBV29-1 combines with J gene TRBJ1-1; a possible D gene is TRBD1 (6 bases). Germline CDR1 reads SQVTM; CDR2 reads ANQGSEA. V was pared by 8 bases and J by 6 bases, with 19 bases between. The length of the CDR3 is 13 residues. DNA for the CDR3: TGCAGCCCCGCGTCGATTGGGGGCGCTGAAGCTTTCTTT. Translating gives CSPASIGGAEAFF.

The chain is built from TRBV30 and TRBJ2-1; no definite D call. CDR1 GTSNPN and CDR2 SVGIG come from the germline V gene (reference sequence). The CDR3 covers 14 residues. V shed 3 bases and J shed 0 bases, with 9 bases lying between them. The CDR3 sequence is CAWSADSSYNEQFF. In nucleotides, the CDR3 is TGTGCCTGGAGCGCCGATAGCTCCTACAATGAGCAGTTCTTC.

This chain connects TRBV4-3 to TRBJ2-7; D unclear. Germline V CDR1 and CDR2: LGHNA, YSLEER. The CDR3 sequence is 15 residues long. V was cut by 0 bases and J by 3 bases, with 12 bases left in between. The CDR3 spells CASSQDKDQIYEQYF. In DNA, the CDR3 is TGCGCCAGCAGCCAAGACAAGGACCAAATCTACGAGCAGTACTTC.